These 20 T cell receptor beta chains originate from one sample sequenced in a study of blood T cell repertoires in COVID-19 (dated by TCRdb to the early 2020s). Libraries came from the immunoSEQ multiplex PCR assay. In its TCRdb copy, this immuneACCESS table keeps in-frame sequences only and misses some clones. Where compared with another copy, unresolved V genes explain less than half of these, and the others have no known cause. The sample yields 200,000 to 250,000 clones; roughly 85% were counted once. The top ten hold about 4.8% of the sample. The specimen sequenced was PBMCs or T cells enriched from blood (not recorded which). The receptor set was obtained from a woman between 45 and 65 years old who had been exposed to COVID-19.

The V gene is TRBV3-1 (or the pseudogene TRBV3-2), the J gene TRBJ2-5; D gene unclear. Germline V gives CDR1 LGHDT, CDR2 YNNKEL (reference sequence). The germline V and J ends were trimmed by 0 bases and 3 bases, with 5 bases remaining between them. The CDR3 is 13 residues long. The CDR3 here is CASSQDFEETQYF. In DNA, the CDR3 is TGTGCCAGCAGCCAAGATTTCGAAGAGACCCAGTACTTC.

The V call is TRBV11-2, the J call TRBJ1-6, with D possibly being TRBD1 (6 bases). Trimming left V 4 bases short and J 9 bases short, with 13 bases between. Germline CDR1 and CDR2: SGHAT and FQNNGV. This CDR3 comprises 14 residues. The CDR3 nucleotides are TGTGCCAGCAGCTCAGGACAGAGTGGTTCACCCCTCCACTTT. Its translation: CASSSGQSGSPLHF.

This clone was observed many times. CDR3 residues: CASSLDVQNTEAFF. The CDR3 bases are TGTGCCAGCAGCTTGGATGTACAGAACACTGAAGCTTTCTTT. The chain recombines TRBV5-8 with TRBJ1-1; D is uncertain. In germline, CDR1 is SGHTS, CDR2 YDEGEE. The germline V and J ends were trimmed by 0 bases and 1 base, with 7 bases remaining between them. This CDR3 is built from 14 residues.

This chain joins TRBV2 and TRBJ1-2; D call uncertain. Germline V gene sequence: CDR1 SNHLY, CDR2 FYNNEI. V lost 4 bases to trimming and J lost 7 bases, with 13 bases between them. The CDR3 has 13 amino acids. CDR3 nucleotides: TGTGCCAGCAGTGTATGGCCCGATGGTGGCTACACCTTC. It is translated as CASSVWPDGGYTF.

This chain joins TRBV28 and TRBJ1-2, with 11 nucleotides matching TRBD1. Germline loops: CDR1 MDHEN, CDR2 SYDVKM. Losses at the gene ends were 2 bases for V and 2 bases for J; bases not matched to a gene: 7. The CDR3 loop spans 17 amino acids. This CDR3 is CASSLRTGGLLNYGYTF. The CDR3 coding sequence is TGTGCCAGCAGTTTAAGGACAGGGGGCTTACTCAACTATGGCTACACCTTC.

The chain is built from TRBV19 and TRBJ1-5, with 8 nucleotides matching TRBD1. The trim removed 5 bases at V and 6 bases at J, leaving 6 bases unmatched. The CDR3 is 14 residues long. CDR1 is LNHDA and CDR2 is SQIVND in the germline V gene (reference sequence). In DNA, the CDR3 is TGTGCCAGTAGTTTCACAGGGGGAAGTCAGCCCCAGCATTTT. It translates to CASSFTGGSQPQHF.

In DNA form, the CDR3 reads TGTGCCAGCTCACCACCTGGACAGGGGTCCCCCTACGAGCAGTACTTC. Protein: CASSPPGQGSPYEQYF. The V and J genes are TRBV18 and TRBJ2-7; 9 nucleotides agree with TRBD1. This CDR3 is built from 16 residues. Germline values: CDR1 KGHSH, CDR2 LQKENI. The V segment lost 0 bases and the J segment 2 bases; nucleotides outside the gene matches: 5.

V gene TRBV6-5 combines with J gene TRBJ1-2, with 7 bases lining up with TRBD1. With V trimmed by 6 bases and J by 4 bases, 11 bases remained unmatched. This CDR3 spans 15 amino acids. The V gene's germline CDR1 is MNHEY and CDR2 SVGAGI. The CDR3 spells CASRPLTGASYGYTF. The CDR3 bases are TGTGCCAGCAGACCCCTCACAGGGGCCAGCTATGGCTACACCTTC.

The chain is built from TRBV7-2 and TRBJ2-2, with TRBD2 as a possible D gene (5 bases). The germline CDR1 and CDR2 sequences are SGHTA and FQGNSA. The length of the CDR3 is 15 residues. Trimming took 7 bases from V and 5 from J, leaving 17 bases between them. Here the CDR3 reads CASNLELAGTGELFF. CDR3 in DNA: TGTGCCAGCAACCTGGAGCTAGCTGGGACCGGGGAGCTGTTTTTT.

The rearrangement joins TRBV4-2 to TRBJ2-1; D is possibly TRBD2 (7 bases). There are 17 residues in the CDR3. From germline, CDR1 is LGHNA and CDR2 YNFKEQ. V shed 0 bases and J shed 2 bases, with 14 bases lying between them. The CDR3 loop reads CASSQDHGGPPYNEQFF. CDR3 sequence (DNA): TGTGCCAGCAGCCAAGATCACGGGGGGCCCCCCTACAATGAGCAGTTCTTC.

CDR3 sequence (DNA): TGTGCTAGTGGCCCCGGGACTAGCGGGGGGGCCTTCGAAGAGACCCAGTACTTC. Protein sequence: CASGPGTSGGAFEETQYF. This rearrangement joins TRBV12-5 to TRBJ2-5; TRBD2 agrees at 16 bases. The CDR3 spans 18 residues. The J segment lost 3 bases and the V segment lost 6 bases, leaving 10 bases of the junction unmatched. Per germline, CDR1 LGHNT and CDR2 FRNRAP. The variable domain in full, completed from reference TRBV12-5 and TRBJ2-5, reads DARVTQTPRHKVTEMGQEVTMRCQPILGHNTVFWYRQTMMQGLELLAYFRNRAPLDDSGMPKDRFSAEMPDATLATLKIQPSEPRDSAVYFCASGPGTSGGAFEETQYFGPGTRLLVL.

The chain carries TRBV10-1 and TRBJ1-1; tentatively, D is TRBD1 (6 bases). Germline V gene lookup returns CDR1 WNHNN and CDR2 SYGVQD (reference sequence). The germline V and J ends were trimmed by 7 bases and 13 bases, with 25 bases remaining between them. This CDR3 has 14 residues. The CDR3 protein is CASTGGGGHGKVFF. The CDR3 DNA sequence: TGCGCCAGCACCGGAGGGGGGGGCCACGGGAAAGTTTTCTTT.

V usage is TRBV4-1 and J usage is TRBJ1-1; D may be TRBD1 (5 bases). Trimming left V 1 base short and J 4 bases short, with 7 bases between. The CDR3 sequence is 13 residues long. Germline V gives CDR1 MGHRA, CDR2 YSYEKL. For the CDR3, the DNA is TGCGCCAGCAGCCAAGTTCAGGGCACTGAAGCTTTCTTT. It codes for CASSQVQGTEAFF.

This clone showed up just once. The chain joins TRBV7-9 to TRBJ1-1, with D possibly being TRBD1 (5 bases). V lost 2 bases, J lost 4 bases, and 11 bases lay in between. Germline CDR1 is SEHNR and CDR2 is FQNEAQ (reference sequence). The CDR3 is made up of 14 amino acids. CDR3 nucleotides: TGTGCCAGCAGCTTAATTGACGACAGCACTGAAGCTTTCTTT. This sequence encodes CASSLIDDSTEAFF.

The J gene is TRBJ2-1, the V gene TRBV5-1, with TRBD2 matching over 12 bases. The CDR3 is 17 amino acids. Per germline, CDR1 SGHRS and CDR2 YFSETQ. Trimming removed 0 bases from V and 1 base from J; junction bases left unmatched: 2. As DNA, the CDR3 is TGCGCCAGCAGCTTGGCGACTAGCGGGGGATCCTACAATGAGCAGTTCTTC. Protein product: CASSLATSGGSYNEQFF.

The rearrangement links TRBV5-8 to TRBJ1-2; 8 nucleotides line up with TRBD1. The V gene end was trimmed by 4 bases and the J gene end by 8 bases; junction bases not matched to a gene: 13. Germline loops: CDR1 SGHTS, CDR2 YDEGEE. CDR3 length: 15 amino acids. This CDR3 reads CASSPRRQGPGGYTF. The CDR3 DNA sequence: TGTGCCAGCAGCCCCAGGCGACAGGGGCCTGGAGGCTACACCTTC.

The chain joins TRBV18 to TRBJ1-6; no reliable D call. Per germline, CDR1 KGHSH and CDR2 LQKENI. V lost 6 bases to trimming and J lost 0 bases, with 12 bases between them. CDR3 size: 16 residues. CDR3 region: CASSLDRSSYNSPLHF. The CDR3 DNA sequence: TGTGCCAGCTCTCTCGACCGGAGCTCCTATAATTCACCCCTCCACTTT.

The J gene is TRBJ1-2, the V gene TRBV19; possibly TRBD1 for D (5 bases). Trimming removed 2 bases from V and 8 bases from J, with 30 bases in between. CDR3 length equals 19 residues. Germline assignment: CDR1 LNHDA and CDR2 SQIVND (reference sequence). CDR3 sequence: CASSIFQGSASQSSVGYTF. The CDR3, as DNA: TGTGCCAGTAGTATATTTCAGGGATCGGCATCTCAGTCATCCGTAGGCTACACCTTC.

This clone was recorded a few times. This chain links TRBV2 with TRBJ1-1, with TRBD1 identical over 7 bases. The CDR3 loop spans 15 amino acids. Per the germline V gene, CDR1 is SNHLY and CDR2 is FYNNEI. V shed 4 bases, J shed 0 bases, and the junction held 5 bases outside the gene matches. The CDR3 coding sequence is TGTGCCAGCAGTGCCACAGGGGACATGAACACTGAAGCTTTCTTT. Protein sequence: CASSATGDMNTEAFF.

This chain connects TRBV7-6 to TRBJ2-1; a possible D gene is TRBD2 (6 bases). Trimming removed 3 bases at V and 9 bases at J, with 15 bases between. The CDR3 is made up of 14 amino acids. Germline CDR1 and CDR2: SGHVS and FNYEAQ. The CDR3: CASSFDELASEQFF. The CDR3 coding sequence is TGTGCCAGCAGCTTCGATGAACTAGCAAGTGAGCAGTTCTTC. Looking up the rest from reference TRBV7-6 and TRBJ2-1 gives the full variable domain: GAGVSQSPRYKVTKRGQDVALRCDPISGHVSLYWYRQALGQGPEFLTYFNYEAQQDKSGLPNDRFSAERPEGSISTLTIQRTEQRDSAMYRCASSFDELASEQFFGPGTRLTVL.